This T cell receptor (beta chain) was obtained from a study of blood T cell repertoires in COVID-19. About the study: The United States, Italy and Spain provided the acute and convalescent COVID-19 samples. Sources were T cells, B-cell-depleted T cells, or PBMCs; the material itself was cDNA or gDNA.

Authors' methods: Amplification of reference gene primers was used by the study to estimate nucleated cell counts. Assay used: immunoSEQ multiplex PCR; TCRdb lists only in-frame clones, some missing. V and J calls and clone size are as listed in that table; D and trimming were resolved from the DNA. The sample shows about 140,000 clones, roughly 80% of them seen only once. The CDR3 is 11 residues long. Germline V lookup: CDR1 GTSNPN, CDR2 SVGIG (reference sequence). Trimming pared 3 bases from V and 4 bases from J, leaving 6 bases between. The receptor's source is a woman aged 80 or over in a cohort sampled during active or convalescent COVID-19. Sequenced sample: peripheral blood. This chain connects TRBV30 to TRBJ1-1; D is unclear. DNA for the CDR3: TGTGCCTGGAGGCCGGTCACTGAAGCTTTCTTT. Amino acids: CAWRPVTEAFF. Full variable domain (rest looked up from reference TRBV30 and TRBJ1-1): SQTIHQWPATLVQPVGSPLSLECTVEGTSNPNLYWYRQAAGRGLQLLFYSVGIGQISSEVPQNLSASRPQDRQFILSSKKLLLSDSGFYLCAWRPVTEAFFGQGTRLTVV.